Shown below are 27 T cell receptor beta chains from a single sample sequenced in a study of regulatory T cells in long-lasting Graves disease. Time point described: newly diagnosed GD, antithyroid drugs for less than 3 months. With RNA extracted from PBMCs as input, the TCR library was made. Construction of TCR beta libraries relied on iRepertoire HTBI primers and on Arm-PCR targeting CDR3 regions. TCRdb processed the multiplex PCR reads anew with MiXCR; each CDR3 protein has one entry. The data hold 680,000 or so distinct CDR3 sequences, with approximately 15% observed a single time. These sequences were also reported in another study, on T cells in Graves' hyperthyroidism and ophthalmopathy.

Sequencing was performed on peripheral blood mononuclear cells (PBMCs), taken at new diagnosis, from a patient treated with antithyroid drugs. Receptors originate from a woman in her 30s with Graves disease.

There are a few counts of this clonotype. CDR3 in DNA: TGCGCCAGCAGCCCCCACGGGACTAGCGGGAGTTGGAATGAGCAGTTCTTC. This encodes CASSPHGTSGSWNEQFF. The rearrangement links TRBV5-1 to TRBJ2-1; TRBD2 agrees at 14 bases. The CDR3 consists of 17 residues. V was clipped by 4 bases and J by 7 bases; unmatched bases: 10. CDR1 SGHRS and CDR2 YFSETQ come from the germline V gene. The entire variable domain, with the rest obtained from reference TRBV5-1 and TRBJ2-1, is as follows: KAGVTQTPRYLIKTRGQQVTLSCSPISGHRSVSWYQQTPGQGLQFLFEYFSETQRNKGNFPGRFSGRQFSNSRSEMNVSTLELGDSALYLCASSPHGTSGSWNEQFFGPGTRLTVL.

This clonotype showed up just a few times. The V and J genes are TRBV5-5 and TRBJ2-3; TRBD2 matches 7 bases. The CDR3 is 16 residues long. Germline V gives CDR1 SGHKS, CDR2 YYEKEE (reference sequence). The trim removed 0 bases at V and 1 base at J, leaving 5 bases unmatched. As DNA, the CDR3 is TGTGCCAGCAGCTTGGTTCTAGCGGTAGGCACAGATACGCAGTATTTT. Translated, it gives CASSLVLAVGTDTQYF.

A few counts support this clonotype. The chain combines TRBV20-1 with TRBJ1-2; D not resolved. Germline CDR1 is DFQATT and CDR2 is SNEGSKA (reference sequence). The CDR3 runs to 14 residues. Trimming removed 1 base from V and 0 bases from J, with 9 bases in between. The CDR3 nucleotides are TGCAGTGCTAGAGCCCCCGGACCTAACTATGGCTACACCTTC. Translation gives CSARAPGPNYGYTF.

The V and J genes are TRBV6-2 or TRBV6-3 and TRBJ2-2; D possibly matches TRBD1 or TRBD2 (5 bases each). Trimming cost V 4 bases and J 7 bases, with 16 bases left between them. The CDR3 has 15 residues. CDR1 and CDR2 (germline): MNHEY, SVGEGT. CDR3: CASSSSGAEVGELFF. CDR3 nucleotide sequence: TGTGCCAGCAGTTCATCCGGGGCCGAGGTCGGGGAGCTGTTTTTT.

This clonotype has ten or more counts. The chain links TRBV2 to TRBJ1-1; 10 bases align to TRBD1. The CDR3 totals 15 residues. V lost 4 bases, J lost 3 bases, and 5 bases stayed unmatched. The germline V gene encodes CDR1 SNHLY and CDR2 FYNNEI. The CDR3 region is CASSGEGTGDTEAFF. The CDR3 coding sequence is TGTGCCAGCAGTGGGGAAGGGACAGGGGACACTGAAGCTTTCTTT.

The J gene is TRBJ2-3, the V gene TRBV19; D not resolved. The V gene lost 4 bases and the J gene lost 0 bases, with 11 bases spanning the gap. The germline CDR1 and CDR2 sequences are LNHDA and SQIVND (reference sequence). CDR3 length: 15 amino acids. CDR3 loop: CASSKLPRSTDTQYF. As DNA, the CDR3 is TGTGCCAGTAGTAAGTTACCACGCAGCACAGATACGCAGTATTTT. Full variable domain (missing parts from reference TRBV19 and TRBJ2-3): DGGITQSPKYLFRKEGQNVTLSCEQNLNHDAMYWYRQDPGQGLRLIYYSQIVNDFQKGDIAEGYSVSREKKESFPLTVTSAQKNPTAFYLCASSKLPRSTDTQYFGPGTRLTVL.

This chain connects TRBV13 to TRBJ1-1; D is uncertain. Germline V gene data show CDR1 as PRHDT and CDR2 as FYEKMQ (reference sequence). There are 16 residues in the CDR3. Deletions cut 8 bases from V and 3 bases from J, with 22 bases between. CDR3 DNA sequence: TGTGCCAGCTCCTCCCGGAGGGTGGGTTGGTACACTGAAGCTTTCTTT. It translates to CASSSRRVGWYTEAFF.

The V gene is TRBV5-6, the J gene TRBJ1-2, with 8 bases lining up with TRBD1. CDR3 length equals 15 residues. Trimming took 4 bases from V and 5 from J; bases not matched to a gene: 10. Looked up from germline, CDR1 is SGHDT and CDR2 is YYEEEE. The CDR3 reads CASSPAGQEGYGYTF. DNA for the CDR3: TGTGCCAGCAGCCCGGCGGGACAGGAAGGGTATGGCTACACCTTC.

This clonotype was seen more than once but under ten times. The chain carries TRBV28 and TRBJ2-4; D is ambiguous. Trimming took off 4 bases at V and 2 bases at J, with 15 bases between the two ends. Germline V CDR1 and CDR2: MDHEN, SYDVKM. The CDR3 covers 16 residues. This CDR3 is CASSYYVVAPKNIQYF. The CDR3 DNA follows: TGTGCCAGCAGTTACTACGTAGTGGCACCCAAAAACATTCAGTACTTC. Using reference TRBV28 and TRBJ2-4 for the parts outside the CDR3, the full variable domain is DVKVTQSSRYLVKRTGEKVFLECVQDMDHENMFWYRQDPGLGLRLIYFSYDVKMKEKGDIPEGYSVSREKKERFSLILESASTNQTSMYLCASSYYVVAPKNIQYFGAGTRLSVL.

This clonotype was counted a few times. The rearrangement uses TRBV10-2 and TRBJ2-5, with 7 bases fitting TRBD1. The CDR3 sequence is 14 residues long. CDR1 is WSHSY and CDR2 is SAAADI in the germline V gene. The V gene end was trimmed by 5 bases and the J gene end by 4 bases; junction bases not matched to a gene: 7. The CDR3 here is CASSLTGFGETQYF. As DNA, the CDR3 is TGCGCCAGCAGTTTGACAGGGTTTGGAGAGACCCAGTACTTC.

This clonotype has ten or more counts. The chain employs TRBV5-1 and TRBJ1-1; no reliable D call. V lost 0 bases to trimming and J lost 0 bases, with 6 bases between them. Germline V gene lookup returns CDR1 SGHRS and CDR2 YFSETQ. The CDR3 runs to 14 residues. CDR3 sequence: CASSLAQMNTEAFF. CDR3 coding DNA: TGCGCCAGCAGCTTGGCTCAGATGAACACTGAAGCTTTCTTT.

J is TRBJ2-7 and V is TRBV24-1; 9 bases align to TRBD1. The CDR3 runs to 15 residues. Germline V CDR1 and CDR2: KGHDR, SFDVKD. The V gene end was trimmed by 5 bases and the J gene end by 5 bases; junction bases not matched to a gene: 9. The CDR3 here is CATSGIGTGWNEQYF. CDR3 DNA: TGTGCCACCAGTGGTATTGGGACAGGGTGGAACGAGCAGTACTTC.

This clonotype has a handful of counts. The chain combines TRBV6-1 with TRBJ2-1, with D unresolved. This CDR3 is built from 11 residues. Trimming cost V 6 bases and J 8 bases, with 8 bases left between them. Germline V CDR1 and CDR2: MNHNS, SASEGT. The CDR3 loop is CASSRSYEQFF. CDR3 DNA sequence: TGTGCCAGCAGCCGGTCGTATGAGCAGTTCTTC.

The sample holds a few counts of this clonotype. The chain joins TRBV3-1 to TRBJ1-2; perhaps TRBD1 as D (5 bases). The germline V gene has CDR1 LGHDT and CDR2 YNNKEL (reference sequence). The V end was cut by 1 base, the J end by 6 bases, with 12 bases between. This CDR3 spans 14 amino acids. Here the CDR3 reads CASSQGGRTNGYTF. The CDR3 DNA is TGTGCCAGCAGCCAAGGGGGCAGGACGAATGGCTACACCTTC.

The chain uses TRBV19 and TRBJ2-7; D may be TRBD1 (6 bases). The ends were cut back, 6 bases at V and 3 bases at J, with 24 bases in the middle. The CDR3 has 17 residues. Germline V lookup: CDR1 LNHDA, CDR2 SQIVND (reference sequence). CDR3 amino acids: CASSKGGIQGSGYEQYF. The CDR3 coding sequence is TGTGCCAGTAGCAAAGGGGGAATACAGGGTTCGGGCTACGAGCAGTACTTC.

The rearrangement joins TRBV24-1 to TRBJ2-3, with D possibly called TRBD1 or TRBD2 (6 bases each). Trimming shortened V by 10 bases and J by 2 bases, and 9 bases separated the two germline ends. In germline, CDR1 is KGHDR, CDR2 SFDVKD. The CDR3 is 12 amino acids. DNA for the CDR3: TGTGCCACAAGGGGGGCCACAGATACGCAGTATTTT. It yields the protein CATRGATDTQYF.

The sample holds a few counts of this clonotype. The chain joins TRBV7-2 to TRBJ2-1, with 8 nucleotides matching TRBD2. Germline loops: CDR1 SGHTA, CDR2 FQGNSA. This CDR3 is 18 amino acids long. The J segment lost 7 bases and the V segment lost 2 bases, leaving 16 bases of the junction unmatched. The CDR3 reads CASSLLLPSGSVRNEQFF. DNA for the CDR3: TGTGCCAGCAGCTTACTACTCCCAAGCGGGAGTGTTAGAAATGAGCAGTTCTTC.

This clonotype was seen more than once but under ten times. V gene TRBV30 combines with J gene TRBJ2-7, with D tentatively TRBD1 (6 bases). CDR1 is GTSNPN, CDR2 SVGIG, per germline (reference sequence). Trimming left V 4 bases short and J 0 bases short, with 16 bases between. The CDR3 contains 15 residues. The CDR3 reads CAWTWTVLSSYEQYF. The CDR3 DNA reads TGTGCCTGGACCTGGACAGTTCTGAGCTCCTACGAGCAGTACTTC.

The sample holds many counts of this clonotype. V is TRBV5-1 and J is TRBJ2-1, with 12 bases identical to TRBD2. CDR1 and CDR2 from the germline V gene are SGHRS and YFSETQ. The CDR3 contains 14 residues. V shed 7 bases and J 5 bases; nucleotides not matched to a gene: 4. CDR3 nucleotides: TGCGCCAGCCGGACTAGCGGGAAAAACAATGAGCAGTTCTTC. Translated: CASRTSGKNNEQFF.

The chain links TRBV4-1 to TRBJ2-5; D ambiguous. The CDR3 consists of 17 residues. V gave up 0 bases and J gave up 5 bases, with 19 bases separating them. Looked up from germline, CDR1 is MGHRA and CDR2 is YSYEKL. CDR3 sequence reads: CASSQEGPALRTETQYF. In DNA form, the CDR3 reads TGCGCCAGCAGCCAAGAAGGCCCCGCCCTAAGGACGGAGACCCAGTACTTC.

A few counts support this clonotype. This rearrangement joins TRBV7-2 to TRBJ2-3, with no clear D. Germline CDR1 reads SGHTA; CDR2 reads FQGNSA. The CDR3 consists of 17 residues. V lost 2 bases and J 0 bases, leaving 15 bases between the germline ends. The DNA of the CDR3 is TGTGCCAGCAGCTTACAAATAACGTATGGGAGCACAGATACGCAGTATTTT. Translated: CASSLQITYGSTDTQYF.

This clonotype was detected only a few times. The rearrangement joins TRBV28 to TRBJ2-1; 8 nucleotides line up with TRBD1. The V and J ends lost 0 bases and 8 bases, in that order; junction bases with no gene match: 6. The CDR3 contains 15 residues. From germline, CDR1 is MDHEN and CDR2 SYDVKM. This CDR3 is CASSLWDRVIDEQFF. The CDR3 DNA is TGTGCCAGCAGTTTATGGGACAGGGTTATCGATGAGCAGTTCTTC.

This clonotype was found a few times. The CDR3 bases are TGTGCCAGCAGGGACGAGATTGGTCAGCCCCAGCATTTT. Translated: CASRDEIGQPQHF. The chain links TRBV2 to TRBJ1-5; the D is unclear. CDR1 is SNHLY and CDR2 is FYNNEI in the germline V gene. The V end lost 6 bases, the J end lost 6 bases, and 12 bases lay between the germline ends. The CDR3 is 13 residues long.

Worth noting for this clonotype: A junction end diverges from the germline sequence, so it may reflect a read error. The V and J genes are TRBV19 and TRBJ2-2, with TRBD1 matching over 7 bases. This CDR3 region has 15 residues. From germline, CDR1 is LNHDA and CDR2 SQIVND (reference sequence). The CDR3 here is CASIQGQRNTGELLF. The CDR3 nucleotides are TGTGCCAGTATCCAGGGACAGAGAAACACCGGGGAGCTGCTTTTT. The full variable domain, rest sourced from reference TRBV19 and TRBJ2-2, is DGGITQSPKYLFRKEGQNVTLSCEQNLNHDAMYWYRQDPGQGLRLIYYSQIVNDFQKGDIAEGYSVSREKKESFPLTVTSAQKNPTAFYLCASIQGQRNTGELLFGEGSRLTVL.

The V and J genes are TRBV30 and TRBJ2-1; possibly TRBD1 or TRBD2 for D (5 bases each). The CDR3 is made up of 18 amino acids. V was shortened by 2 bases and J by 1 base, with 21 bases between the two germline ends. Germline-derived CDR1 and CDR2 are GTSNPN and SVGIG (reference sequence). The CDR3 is CAWSSGPSGKGSYNEQFF. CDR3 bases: TGTGCCTGGAGTTCGGGACCCTCGGGGAAAGGATCCTACAATGAGCAGTTCTTC.

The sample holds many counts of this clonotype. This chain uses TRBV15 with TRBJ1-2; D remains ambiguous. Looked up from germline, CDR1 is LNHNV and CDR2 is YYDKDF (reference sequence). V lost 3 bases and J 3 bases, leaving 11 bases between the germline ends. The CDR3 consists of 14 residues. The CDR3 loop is CATSRFEADYGYTF. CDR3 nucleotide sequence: TGTGCCACCAGCAGGTTCGAGGCTGACTATGGCTACACCTTC.

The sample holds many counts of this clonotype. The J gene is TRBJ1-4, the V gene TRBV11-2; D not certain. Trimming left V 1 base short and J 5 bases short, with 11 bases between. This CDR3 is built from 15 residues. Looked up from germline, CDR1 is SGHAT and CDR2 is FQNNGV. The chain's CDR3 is CASSLVSGRNEKLFF. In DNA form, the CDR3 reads TGTGCCAGCAGCTTAGTATCGGGCCGGAATGAAAAACTGTTTTTT.